A selection of T cell receptor beta chains follows, all from one sample in a study of human T cells and chemical hapten exposure. In TCRdb, the RACE reads were re-called with MiXCR into one record per CDR3 protein. The sample contains fewer than 200,000 distinct CDR3 sequences, about a fifth of which appear only once. Specimen: whole blood, collected in connection with sensitization to the hapten diphenylcyclopropenone (DPC). Receptors originate from a woman aged 50 to 65 with alopecia areata. Some clones in this sample may be carry-over from other donors' samples. Each CDR3 is given with its conserved first and last residue. A D gene is named only where the DNA matches it firmly. Size is stated for part of the rows, as once, few or many counts, or as a class when the clone is expanded.

D gene	V gene	J gene	clone size	CDR3 DNA	CDR3 protein
TRBD2	TRBV7-2	TRBJ2-7	few	TGTGCCAGCAGCTTAGTACCAGCGGGACAGTACTTC	CASSLVPAGQYF
TRBD1	TRBV7-9	TRBJ1-3	.	TGTGCCAGCAGTCATGCCGGGACAGCTGGAAACACCATATATTTT	CASSHAGTAGNTIYF
.	TRBV7-9	TRBJ1-2	many	TGTGCCAGCAGCCCCCTGGGAGGGTCGGATGGCTACACCTTC	CASSPLGGSDGYTF
.	TRBV20-1	TRBJ2-7	.	TGCAGTGCTAGATTGAATCAGGCTGGGATCTCCTACGAGCAGTACTTC	CSARLNQAGISYEQYF
TRBD2	TRBV2	TRBJ2-3	few	TGTGCCAGTGGACTAGCGGGAGGGCCTGGGGCAGATACGCAGTATTTT	CASGLAGGPGADTQYF
.	TRBV29-1	TRBJ1-2	few	TGCAGCGTAGGGAGTGGCTATGGCTACACCTTC	CSVGSGYGYTF
.	TRBV29-1	TRBJ1-1	.	TGCAGCGCTCGACAGACGAACACTGAAGCTTTCTTT	CSARQTNTEAFF
TRBD2	TRBV7-9	TRBJ2-1	.	TGTGCCAGCAGCTTAGCGGGAGGGGACAATGAGCAGTTCTTC	CASSLAGGDNEQFF
.	TRBV7-2	TRBJ2-7	few	TGTGCCAGCAGCTTCCCTTGGGCCCCCGAGCAGTACTTC	CASSFPWAPEQYF
.	TRBV11-2	TRBJ2-3	.	TGTGCCAGCCTCCCTAGCGCAAGCACAGATACGCAGTATTTT	CASLPSASTDTQYF
TRBD2	TRBV7-9	TRBJ2-1	.	TGTGCCAGCAGCCGGAACCTAGCGGGAGCTGAGCAGTTCTTC	CASSRNLAGAEQFF
.	TRBV10-3	TRBJ2-7	.	TGTGCCATCAGTGACGGGGGCGTCAAGCAGTACTTC	CAISDGGVKQYF
.	TRBV5-1	TRBJ2-1	.	TGCGCCAGCAGCTTGGATGGGACGCATTACAATGAGCAGTTCTTC	CASSLDGTHYNEQFF
TRBD2	TRBV10-3	TRBJ2-5	.	TGTGCCATCAGTGACCAGCGGGGGCCCGGGAGAGAGACCCAGTACTTC	CAISDQRGPGRETQYF
.	TRBV11-2	TRBJ2-4	.	TGTGCCAGCAGCTTAGATCCCAGGGACATTCAGTACTTC	CASSLDPRDIQYF
TRBD2	TRBV5-1	TRBJ2-7	few	TGCGCCAGCAGCTTGGAACTAGCGGGAGATCATCCGTACTTC	CASSLELAGDHPYF
TRBD2	TRBV20-1	TRBJ2-5	few	TGCAGTGCTACTAGCGGGAGTAACGTCTGGGAGACCCAGTACTTC	CSATSGSNVWETQYF
.	TRBV12-3/TRBV12-4	TRBJ1-6	.	TGTGCCAGCAGTTTCGCAGGGCGTAATTCACCCCTCCACTTT	CASSFAGRNSPLHF
.	TRBV30	TRBJ1-2	.	TGTGCCTGGATCCAGGGTCACGGCTACACCTTC	CAWIQGHGYTF
.	TRBV6-6	TRBJ1-2	once	TGTGCCAGCAGAGTAGGGGGGGATAACTATGGCTACACCTTC	CASRVGGDNYGYTF
.	TRBV7-2	TRBJ2-1	.	TGTGCCAGCAGCTTAGGAGGGAGGCCCTCCTACAATGAGCAGTTCTTC	CASSLGGRPSYNEQFF
.	TRBV7-2	TRBJ1-2	.	TGTGCCAGCAGCTTGGTGGTAGACTACACCTTC	CASSLVVDYTF
.	TRBV20-1	TRBJ2-1	.	TGCAGTGTTAGAGATGGATACAATGAGCAGTTCTTC	CSVRDGYNEQFF
TRBD1	TRBV27	TRBJ2-7	many	TGTGCCAGCAGTTTATCGCAGGGGGCCTACGAGCAGTACTTC	CASSLSQGAYEQYF
.	TRBV4-1	TRBJ1-4	few	TGCGCCAGCAGCCAAGATCGGGGTACACAGATCTCTAATGAAAAACTGTTTTTT	CASSQDRGTQISNEKLFF
.	TRBV29-1	TRBJ2-1	few	TGCAGCGTTAGTAACAGCGCGGGCAATGAGCAGTTCTTC	CSVSNSAGNEQFF
.	TRBV7-3	TRBJ2-1	few	TGTGCCAGCAGCTTAACTCCTACGGACTACAATGAGCAGTTCTTC	CASSLTPTDYNEQFF
.	TRBV2	TRBJ1-2	few	TGTGCCAGCAGTGAGGGGACTGCAAACACCTTC	CASSEGTANTF
TRBD2	TRBV11-2	TRBJ2-1	.	TGTGCCAGCAGCTTAGCCCCAGATCTAGCGGGAGGTTACAATGAGCAGTTCTTC	CASSLAPDLAGGYNEQFF
TRBD2	TRBV5-1	TRBJ2-3	.	TGCGCCAGCAGCCCCCGGACTAGCGGGAGGGCAAATACGCAGTATTTT	CASSPRTSGRANTQYF
.	TRBV9	TRBJ2-2	few	TGTGCCAGCAGCCCTATCTCCACCGGGGAGCTGTTTTTT	CASSPISTGELFF
.	TRBV9	TRBJ2-1	.	TGTGCCAGCAGCTCCCACGGGGTAGGGGAGCAGTTCTTC	CASSSHGVGEQFF
.	TRBV27	TRBJ1-1	few	TGTGCCAGCAGTTTATTAGGCGGGGGGGAGAACACTGAAGCTTTCTTT	CASSLLGGGENTEAFF
TRBD2	TRBV11-2	TRBJ2-1	.	TGTGCCAGCAGCCGGGAGGTGTGGGGTGACAATGAGCAGTTCTTC	CASSREVWGDNEQFF
.	TRBV7-6	TRBJ1-1	.	TGTGCCAGCGGGGCAGCTATGAACACTGAAGCTTTCTTT	CASGAAMNTEAFF
.	TRBV30	TRBJ1-1	few	TGTGCCTGCGAACTATCAGGGGTCGTTGAAGCTTTCTTT	CACELSGVVEAFF
TRBD2	TRBV20-1	TRBJ2-1	few	TGCAGTGCTAGAGATAGGTCTAGCGGAAGTAGAAGCTCCTACAATGAGCAGTTCTTC	CSARDRSSGSRSSYNEQFF
TRBD2	TRBV25-1	TRBJ2-2	few	TGTGCCAGCAGCCCCGCTAGCGGGAGTCGAACCGGGGAGCTGTTTTTT	CASSPASGSRTGELFF
TRBD1	TRBV6-1	TRBJ1-1	.	TGTGCCAGCAGGGGGACAGGGTCGACGACTGAAGCTTTCTTT	CASRGTGSTTEAFF
TRBD1	TRBV5-1	TRBJ1-1	few	TGCGCCAGCAGCCCAGGTGACAGGGGCACCGAAGCTTTCTTT	CASSPGDRGTEAFF
.	TRBV20-1	TRBJ2-7	few	TGCAGTGCTAGAGCTCCAGTGGGGTACGAGCAGTACTTC	CSARAPVGYEQYF
.	TRBV20-1	TRBJ1-6	.	TGCAGTGCTAGAGGACCGCGGTCCCGTCTCGATTCACCCCTCCACTTT	CSARGPRSRLDSPLHF
.	TRBV5-1	TRBJ1-4	.	TGCGCCAGCAGCTTGGACGGGCCAGGAGCAACTAATGAAAAACTGTTTTTT	CASSLDGPGATNEKLFF
.	TRBV5-1	TRBJ1-6	.	TGCGCCAGCAGTATCGATATCCGAGATTCACCCCTCCACTTT	CASSIDIRDSPLHF
.	TRBV12-3/TRBV12-4	TRBJ1-5	.	TGTGCCAGCAGTAAACGGTGGGGAGGCAATCAGCCCCAGCATTTT	CASSKRWGGNQPQHF
.	TRBV5-1	TRBJ1-5	.	TGCGCCAGCAGACTTGAATATCGCCCTTATAGCAATCAGCCCCAGCATTTT	CASRLEYRPYSNQPQHF
.	TRBV12-3/TRBV12-4	TRBJ2-2	few	TGTGCCAGCAGTTTAACCACTAACACCGGGGAGCTGTTTTTT	CASSLTTNTGELFF
.	TRBV10-3	TRBJ2-3	.	TGTGTCATCAGTGAGGCCCTAGACACAGATACGCAGTATTTT	CVISEALDTDTQYF
.	TRBV5-1	TRBJ2-5	few	TGCGCCAGCAGCTTAGCTGGGGGGACACATCAAGAGACCCAGTACTTC	CASSLAGGTHQETQYF
TRBD2	TRBV20-1	TRBJ2-7	few	TGCAGTGCCTACGGAGCGGGAGGCTACGAGCAGTACTTC	CSAYGAGGYEQYF
.	TRBV7-2	TRBJ2-7	.	TGTGCCAGCAGCTTAGTGGTGAACTACGAGCAGTACTTC	CASSLVVNYEQYF
TRBD1	TRBV25-1	TRBJ1-2	.	TGTGCCAGCAGTGAAAGACAGGGTCTGGACTATGGCTACACCTTC	CASSERQGLDYGYTF
.	TRBV9	TRBJ1-2	few	TGTGCCAGCAGCCATCATAATGGCTACACCTTC	CASSHHNGYTF
.	TRBV14	TRBJ1-1	few	TGTGCCAGCAGCCCCTCGCCCGCCCCTCCGGCTTTCTTT	CASSPSPAPPAFF
TRBD2	TRBV11-3	TRBJ2-1	few	TGTGCCAGCAGCTTAACTCTAGCGGGAGGGCCGATGGGGAATGAGCAGTTCTTC	CASSLTLAGGPMGNEQFF
TRBD1	TRBV15	TRBJ2-7	.	TGTGCCACCAGCAGAGAGACCGGGACAGGGGGCAACGAGCAGTACTTC	CATSRETGTGGNEQYF
.	TRBV20-1	TRBJ1-1	.	TGCAGTGCTACTCGTGGGGCGGCGAACACTGAAGCTTTCTTT	CSATRGAANTEAFF
.	TRBV20-1	TRBJ2-1	.	TGCAGTGCCGTTAGCGAGAGATCCTACAATGAGCAGTTCTTC	CSAVSERSYNEQFF
TRBD1	TRBV5-1	TRBJ2-5	few	TGCGCCAGCAGCCCGGGGACAGGGGGCGCAAAGACCCAGTACTTC	CASSPGTGGAKTQYF